The sequence of this TCR beta chain was determined in a study of OX40 agonist ivuxolimab in advanced cancers. Study in general: Patients got intravenous ivuxolimab at 0.01 to 10 mg/kg every 2 weeks.

As concerns this clone: No antigen is known for it.

Germline CDR1 and CDR2: SEHNR and FQNEAQ (reference sequence). The CDR3 extends over 16 amino acids. With 5 bases clipped from V and 7 bases from J, the junction kept 12 bases outside the gene matches. The method was immunoSEQ multiplex PCR; TCRdb's version includes in-frame clones alone and lacks a portion of them. The repertoire holds approximately 23,000 clones, about 83% seen once, with 40% to 55% in the top ten. Autoimmune disease history or systemic immunosuppression excluded patients. Study outcomes and limitations: Some nonresponders also had low normalized T-cell clonal expansion. Relative to CD4+, CD8+ T cells held more expanded clones on average.

This chain joins TRBV7-9 and TRBJ1-4; TRBD1 matches at 8 bases. This TCR was sampled from an adult with an advanced solid tumor such as melanoma, head and neck, liver or kidney cancer. The sequencing here drew on CD4+ or CD8+ T cells sorted from blood, taken in a trial of the OX40 agonist ivuxolimab. CDR3 nucleotides: TGTGCCAGCAGCCCCCGACAGGGGATAGTTGGTGAAAAACTGTTTTTT. It yields the protein CASSPRQGIVGEKLFF.